This T cell receptor (beta chain) was captured in a study of blood T cell repertoires in COVID-19. Study as a whole: The cDNA or gDNA used as material had been derived from T cells, B-cell-depleted T cells, or PBMCs.

This clone has a handful of counts. Repertoires were generated with immunoSEQ multiplex PCR, while TCRdb's copy carries only in-frame clones and drops some. In the table there are 84,000 or so clones, approximately 88% of which are singletons. The clonotype comes from a man in his sixties or seventies with acute or convalescent COVID-19. Specimen: peripheral blood.

This chain's CDR3 is CASSIEGGAPRYEQYF. The CDR3 bases are TGTGCCAGTAGTATAGAAGGGGGGGCACCCAGATACGAGCAGTACTTC. The chain has TRBV19 and TRBJ2-7; tentative D call: TRBD2 (7 bases). The CDR3 contains 16 residues. Trimming shortened V by 0 bases and J by 4 bases, and 16 bases separated the two germline ends. Germline V gives CDR1 LNHDA, CDR2 SQIVND (reference sequence).